The clone carrying this T cell receptor beta chain appeared once. This record comes from a study of T cell responses to AZD1222 COVID-19 vaccine. Libraries were prepared by immunoSEQ multiplex PCR; TCRdb keeps only in-frame clonotypes and omits some of them. The top ten clones hold about 25% of a sample with about 72,000 clones, roughly 84% of them seen once. This CDR3 is built from 14 residues. The germline CDR1 and CDR2 sequences are SGHAT and FQDESV (reference sequence). Between the trimmed V and J ends, which lost 5 bases and 3 bases, there was a span of 13 bases. The sequence was obtained from an adult in good health. J is TRBJ1-1 and V is TRBV11-1; maybe TRBD1 (6 bases). Sequences were derived from peripheral blood, sampled on day 0 of AZD1222 vaccination. CDR3 in amino acids: CASSLSPGDTEAFF. In DNA, the CDR3 is TGTGCCAGCAGCCTCTCCCCAGGGGACACTGAAGCTTTCTTT.